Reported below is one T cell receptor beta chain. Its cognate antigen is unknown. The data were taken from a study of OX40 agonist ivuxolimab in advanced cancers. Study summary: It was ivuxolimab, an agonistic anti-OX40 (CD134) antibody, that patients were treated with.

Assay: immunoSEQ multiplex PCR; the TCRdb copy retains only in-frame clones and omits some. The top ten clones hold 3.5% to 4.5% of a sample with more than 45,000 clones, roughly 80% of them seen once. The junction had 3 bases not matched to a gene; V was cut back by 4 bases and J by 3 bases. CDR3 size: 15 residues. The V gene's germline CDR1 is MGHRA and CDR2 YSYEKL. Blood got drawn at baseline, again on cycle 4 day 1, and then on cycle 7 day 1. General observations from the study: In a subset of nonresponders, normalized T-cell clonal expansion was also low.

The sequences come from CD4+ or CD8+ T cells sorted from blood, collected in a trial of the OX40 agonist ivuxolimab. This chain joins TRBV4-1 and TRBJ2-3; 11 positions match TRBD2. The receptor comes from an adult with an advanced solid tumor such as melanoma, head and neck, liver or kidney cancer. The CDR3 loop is CASSPRLAGTDTQYF. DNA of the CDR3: TGCGCCAGCAGCCCACGACTAGCGGGGACAGATACGCAGTATTTT.